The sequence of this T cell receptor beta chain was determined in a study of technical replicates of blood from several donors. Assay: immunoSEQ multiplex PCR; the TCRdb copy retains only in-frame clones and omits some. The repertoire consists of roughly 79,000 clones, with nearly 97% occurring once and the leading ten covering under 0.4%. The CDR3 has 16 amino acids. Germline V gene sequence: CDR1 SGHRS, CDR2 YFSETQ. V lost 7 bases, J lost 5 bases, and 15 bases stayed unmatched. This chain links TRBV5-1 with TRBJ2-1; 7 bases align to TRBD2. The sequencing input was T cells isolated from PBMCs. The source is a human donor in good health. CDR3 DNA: TGCGCCAGCCACCCGGCGGGGAGGGGAAAGGACAATGAGCAGTTCTTC. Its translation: CASHPAGRGKDNEQFF.